Described below is a single T cell receptor (beta chain) sequence and its context. The sample belongs to a study of blood T cell repertoires in COVID-19. On the study more broadly: The United States, Italy and Spain were the sources of the acute and convalescent COVID-19 samples. PBMCs, B-cell-depleted T cells, or T cells were the source of the cDNA or gDNA that made up the material.

How the authors handled the data: The assay estimated nucleated cells by amplifying reference gene primers. Profiling relied on immunoSEQ multiplex PCR, and the TCRdb table lists in-frame clones only, not all of them. V and J calls and clone size come straight from that table; D and trimming were deduced from the DNA. The sample has some 80,000 clones; roughly 90% are singletons. Germline CDR1 is MNHEY and CDR2 is SVGAGI. V lost 6 bases, J lost 5 bases, and 8 bases stayed unmatched. This CDR3 is built from 14 residues. This TCR was sampled from an elderly woman with acute or convalescent COVID-19. Sequenced material: peripheral blood. V usage is TRBV6-5 and J usage is TRBJ2-5, with 8 bases identical to TRBD1. The CDR3 reads CASRRTGGEETQYF. CDR3 nucleotides: TGTGCCAGCAGACGTACAGGGGGTGAGGAGACCCAGTACTTC.